The following is a TCR beta chain sequence with its context. What it recognizes is unknown. The TCRbeta library incorporated unique molecular identifiers. TCRdb reprocessed the PCR reads via MiXCR and lists one record per CDR3 protein. The sample includes approximately 520,000 distinct CDR3 sequences, about an eighth of them seen just once. J gave up 6 bases and V 3 bases, and 15 bases lay outside the gene matches. This CDR3 comprises 17 residues. Germline values: CDR1 SQVTM, CDR2 ANQGSEA. This sample was included in a study of T-cell reconstitution after alpha-beta-depleted transplantation in children. Study-wide results and limits: Alpha-beta T cells present about two months after transplant were reported to originate from several hundred expanded graft clones. Surviving recipient T cells and thymic progenitors produced the high day-60 TCRbeta diversity seen in some patients. Fresh T-cell production supplied most of the T-cell counts and diversity seen one year after transplant.

This clonotype was sampled from a female patient aged 2-10 years who had a stem cell transplant for aplastic anemia, so the T cells may come from the graft donor. V and J are TRBV29-1 and TRBJ2-1, with 9 bases that match TRBD1. The specimen comprised PBMCs, mostly from graft donor cells, sampled 180 days after TCRalphabeta/CD19-depleted stem cell transplant. CDR3 residues: CSVDTDRGARGFNEQFF. CDR3 DNA: TGCAGCGTTGATACCGACAGGGGGGCTCGAGGGTTCAATGAGCAGTTCTTC.